This entry is about one T cell receptor (beta chain). The antigen is unknown. Trimming at V came to 0 bases and at J to 7 bases, leaving 11 bases not matched to a gene. The CDR3 loop spans 16 amino acids. Germline lookup yields CDR1 SQVTM and CDR2 ANQGSEA. The source of the sample is a study of T cells in pancreatic ductal adenocarcinoma. Overall study results and limits: The resected pancreatic cancer cohort was biased toward the minority with early-stage disease. Tumor and blood clonality did not differ significantly, about 0.11 versus 0.072. Comparisons of tumor and blood clonality may show falsely lower tumor diversity. Compared with tumor, blood showed more total productive templates and roughly 8-fold more clonotypes.

The selected patients with pancreatic ductal adenocarcinoma had surgery but no neoadjuvant therapy. The data were produced by immunoSEQ multiplex PCR, yet TCRdb's version contains in-frame clones alone and is incomplete. Of more than 15,000 clones listed, about 90% are singletons. This rearrangement joins TRBV29-1 to TRBJ2-1; 8 bases are shared with TRBD2. This TCR came from a human donor with pancreatic ductal adenocarcinoma. Source material: PBMCs. CDR3: CSVEDDAGGLRNEQFF. The CDR3 DNA reads TGCAGCGTTGAAGATGATGCGGGGGGCTTGAGGAATGAGCAGTTCTTC.